Following are 6 T cell receptor beta chains from one sample sequenced in a study of cytomegalovirus exposure and HLA in healthy donors. PCR used 60 Vbeta primers and 13 Jbeta primers. The repertoire was sequenced with immunoSEQ multiplex PCR; TCRdb's copy has only in-frame clones and lacks some. The sample contains about 98,000 clones, around 83% of which appear only once. Sample: PBMCs. All receptors come from a female donor in good health and CMV-seropositive.

This chain joins TRBV5-6 and TRBJ2-1; 10 bases fit TRBD2. Germline lookup yields CDR1 SGHDT and CDR2 YYEEEE. The trim removed 0 bases at V and 15 bases at J, leaving 6 bases unmatched. The CDR3 covers 13 residues. The CDR3 DNA reads as TGTGCCAGCAGCTTGGGAGGACTAGCGGTGGGGTTCTTC. Protein sequence: CASSLGGLAVGFF.

The rearrangement links TRBV30 to TRBJ1-5, with unresolved D. With 2 bases removed from V and 0 bases from J, the gap between germline ends came to 5 bases. The CDR3 runs to 13 residues. Germline V lookup: CDR1 GTSNPN, CDR2 SVGIG (reference sequence). The CDR3 reads CAWSRSSNQPQHF. Written as DNA, the CDR3 is TGTGCCTGGAGTCGGAGTAGCAATCAGCCCCAGCATTTT.

The chain has TRBV5-5 and TRBJ1-4; maybe TRBD1 (5 bases). V lost 4 bases and J 0 bases, leaving 22 bases between the germline ends. The CDR3 is made up of 19 amino acids. Germline-derived CDR1 and CDR2 are SGHKS and YYEKEE (reference sequence). CDR3 DNA sequence: TGTGCCAGCAGCGCACAAGAGGACACCCGACTTGCAACTAATGAAAAACTGTTTTTT. Residues: CASSAQEDTRLATNEKLFF.

The gene calls are TRBV28 and TRBJ2-7; TRBD1 matches 8 bases. The CDR3 has 14 amino acids. CDR1 and CDR2 from the germline V gene are MDHEN and SYDVKM. Unmatched junction bases numbered 7, after V lost 5 bases and J lost 4 bases. The CDR3: CASSPPGGIYEQYF. DNA for the CDR3: TGTGCCAGCAGTCCCCCAGGGGGCATTTACGAGCAGTACTTC.

Concerning this clone: Other DNA sequences of this sample code for an identical CDR3. This chain connects TRBV13 to TRBJ1-1; D is undetermined. This CDR3 is 13 amino acids long. The germline gives CDR1 PRHDT, CDR2 FYEKMQ (reference sequence). V lost 1 base and J 2 bases, leaving 5 bases between the germline ends. CDR3 in amino acids: CASSLAVNTEAFF. The CDR3, as DNA: TGTGCCAGCAGCTTAGCTGTTAACACTGAAGCTTTCTTT.

The J gene is TRBJ1-2, the V gene TRBV7-9, with TRBD1 matching over 9 bases. Germline loops: CDR1 SEHNR, CDR2 FQNEAQ (reference sequence). V shed 3 bases and J 6 bases; nucleotides not matched to a gene: 5. The CDR3 loop spans 14 amino acids. The CDR3 is CASSLGQGSHGYTF. The CDR3 bases are TGTGCCAGCAGCTTGGGACAGGGAAGCCATGGCTACACCTTC.